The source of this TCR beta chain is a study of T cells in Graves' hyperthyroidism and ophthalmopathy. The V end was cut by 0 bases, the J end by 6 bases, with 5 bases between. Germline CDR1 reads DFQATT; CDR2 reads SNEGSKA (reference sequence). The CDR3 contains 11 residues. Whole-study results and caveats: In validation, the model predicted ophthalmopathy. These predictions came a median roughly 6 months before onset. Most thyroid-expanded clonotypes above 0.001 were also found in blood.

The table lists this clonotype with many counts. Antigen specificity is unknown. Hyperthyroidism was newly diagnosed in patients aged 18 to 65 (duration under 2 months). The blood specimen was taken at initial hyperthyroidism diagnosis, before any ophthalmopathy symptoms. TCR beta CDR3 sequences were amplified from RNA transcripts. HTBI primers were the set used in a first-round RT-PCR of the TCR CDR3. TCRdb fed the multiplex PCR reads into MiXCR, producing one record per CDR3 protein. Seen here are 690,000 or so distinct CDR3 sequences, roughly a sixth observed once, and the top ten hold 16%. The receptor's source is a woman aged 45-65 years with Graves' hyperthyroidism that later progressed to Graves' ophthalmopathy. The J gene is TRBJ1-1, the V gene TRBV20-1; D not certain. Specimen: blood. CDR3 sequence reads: CSARDVAEAFF. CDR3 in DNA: TGCAGTGCTAGAGATGTCGCTGAAGCTTTCTTT.